This TCR beta chain was obtained from a study of memory CD4+ T cells and cytomegalovirus serostatus. On the study more broadly: Donors were healthy Belgian adults, 9 or 10 CMV seropositive and around 24 seronegative. Broader study findings: CD4+ memory repertoires contained about two fifths of the roughly 160 reported CMV TCRbeta sequences.

Produced via immunoSEQ multiplex PCR; TCRdb's table is partial and in-frame only. The sample contains 40,000 to 45,000 clones, over 65% of which appear only once. Single viable CD3+CD4+CD8-CD45RO+ cells were sorted as the memory CD4+ T cells. Total CD4+ T cells were enriched by CD4 positive selection. Germline values: CDR1 SGHRS, CDR2 YFSETQ. Trimming took off 0 bases at V and 2 bases at J, with 11 bases between the two ends. The length of the CDR3 is 16 residues. As for this clone: Its specificity is not known.

The J gene is TRBJ1-4, the V gene TRBV5-1, with D possibly matching TRBD1 (6 bases). Sequencing was performed on memory CD4+ T cells from blood. The TCR originated in an adult in good health and CMV-seronegative. The CDR3 DNA is TGCGCCAGCAGCTTGGATCCGACAGGTACTAATGAAAAACTGTTTTTT. This codes for CASSLDPTGTNEKLFF.